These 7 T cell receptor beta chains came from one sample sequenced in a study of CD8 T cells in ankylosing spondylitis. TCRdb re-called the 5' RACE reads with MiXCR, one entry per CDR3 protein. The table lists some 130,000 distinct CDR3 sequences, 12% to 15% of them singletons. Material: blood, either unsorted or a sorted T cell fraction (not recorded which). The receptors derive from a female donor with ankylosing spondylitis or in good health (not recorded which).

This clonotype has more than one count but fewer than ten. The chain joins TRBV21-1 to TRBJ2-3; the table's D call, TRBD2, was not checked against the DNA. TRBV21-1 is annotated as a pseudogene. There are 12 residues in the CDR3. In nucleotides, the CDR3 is TGTGCCACCAAGGAGGGGAAAGATACGCAGTATTTT. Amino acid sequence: CATKEGKDTQYF.

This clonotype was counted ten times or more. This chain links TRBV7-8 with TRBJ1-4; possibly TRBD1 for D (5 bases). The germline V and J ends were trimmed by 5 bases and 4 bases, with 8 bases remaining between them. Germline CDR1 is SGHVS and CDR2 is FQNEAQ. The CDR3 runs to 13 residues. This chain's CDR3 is CASSRGVNEKLFF. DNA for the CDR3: TGTGCCAGCAGCCGGGGGGTTAATGAAAAACTGTTTTTT.

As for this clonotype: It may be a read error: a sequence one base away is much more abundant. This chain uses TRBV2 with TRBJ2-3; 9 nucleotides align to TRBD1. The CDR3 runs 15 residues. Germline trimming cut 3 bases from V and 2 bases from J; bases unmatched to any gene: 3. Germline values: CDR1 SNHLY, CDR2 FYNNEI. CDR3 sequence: CASSEDRGFTDTQYF. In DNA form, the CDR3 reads TGTGCCAGCAGTGAGGACAGGGGATTCACAGATACGCAGTATTTT.

CDR3 region: CSAAGTDNYGYTF. Written as DNA, the CDR3 is TGCAGTGCTGCCGGGACAGATAACTATGGCTACACCTTC. V usage is TRBV20-1 and J usage is TRBJ1-2; 7 bases line up with TRBD1. Unmatched junction bases numbered 4, after V lost 5 bases and J lost 1 base. CDR1 and CDR2 from the germline V gene are DFQATT and SNEGSKA (reference sequence). CDR3 length equals 13 residues.

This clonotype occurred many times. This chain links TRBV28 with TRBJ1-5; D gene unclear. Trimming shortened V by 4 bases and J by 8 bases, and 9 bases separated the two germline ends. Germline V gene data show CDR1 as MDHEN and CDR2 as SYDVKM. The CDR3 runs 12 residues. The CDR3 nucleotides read TGTGCCAGCAGTTCAACCAAGGAGCCCCAGCATTTT. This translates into CASSSTKEPQHF.

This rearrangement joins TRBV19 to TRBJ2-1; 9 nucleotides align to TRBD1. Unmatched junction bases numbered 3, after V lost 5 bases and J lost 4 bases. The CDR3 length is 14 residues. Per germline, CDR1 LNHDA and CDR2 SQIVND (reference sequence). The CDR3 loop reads CASSGTGIYNEQFF. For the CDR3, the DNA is TGTGCCAGTAGTGGGACAGGGATTTACAATGAGCAGTTCTTC.

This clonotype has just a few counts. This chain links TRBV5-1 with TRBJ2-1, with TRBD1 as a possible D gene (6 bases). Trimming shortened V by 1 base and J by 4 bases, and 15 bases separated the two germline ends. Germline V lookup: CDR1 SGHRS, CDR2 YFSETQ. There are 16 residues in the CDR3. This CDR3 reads CASSLMFQGPYNEQFF. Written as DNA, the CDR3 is TGCGCCAGCAGCTTGATGTTTCAGGGGCCGTACAATGAGCAGTTCTTC.